These T cell receptor beta chains were read from a single sample in a study of blood T cell repertoires in COVID-19. The table came from immunoSEQ multiplex PCR; TCRdb's copy has only in-frame clones and leaves some out. The sample consists of 80,000 to 100,000 clones, approximately 86% of them appearing once. Material: peripheral blood. All receptors come from a woman aged 50 to 60 with active or convalescent COVID-19. The CDR3 runs from the conserved cysteine through the conserved F or W. A D gene is named only where the DNA matches it firmly. Rows give clone size only sometimes, using once, few, many, or a class for an expanded clone.

size,V,D,J,DNA,CDR3
NA,TRBV19,TRBD1,TRBJ2-1,TGTGCCAGTAGTTCGGCAGGGACAGCCTACAATGAGCAGTTCTTC,CASSSAGTAYNEQFF
NA,TRBV2,TRBD1,TRBJ1-1,TGTGCCAGCAGGGAACAGGGGGCTTTTACTGAAGCTTTCTTT,CASREQGAFTEAFF
NA,TRBV19,TRBD2,TRBJ2-5,TGTGCCAGTAGCCCGGGAGGGACAAAAGAGACCCAGTACTTC,CASSPGGTKETQYF
NA,TRBV5-5,TRBD2,TRBJ2-3,TGTGCCAGCAGCTTGGCCCCTAGCGGGCTCACAGATACGCAGTATTTT,CASSLAPSGLTDTQYF
NA,TRBV5-6,NA,TRBJ1-3,TGTGCCAGCAGCTTACGGACAGTCCAACACTCTGGAAACACCATATATTTT,CASSLRTVQHSGNTIYF
NA,TRBV5-4,TRBD2,TRBJ2-3,TGTGCCAGCACCTGGGGAGGGGCAAGCACAGATACGCAGTATTTT,CASTWGGASTDTQYF
NA,TRBV6-2/TRBV6-3,TRBD1,TRBJ2-3,TGTGCCAGCAGTTACTCGAAGGACAGGGGGCCGGGAGATACGCAGTATTTT,CASSYSKDRGPGDTQYF
NA,TRBV9,TRBD1,TRBJ1-3,TGTGCCAGCAGCAACCAACCCGCGACAGGGGTTGTAAACACCATATATTTT,CASSNQPATGVVNTIYF
NA,TRBV5-1,TRBD1,TRBJ1-6,TGCGCCAGCAGCTTGTCACAGGGGGAGACACCCCTCCACTTT,CASSLSQGETPLHF
NA,TRBV6-5,NA,TRBJ1-5,TGTGCCAGCAGCCTAGGGGGGGTCAATCAGCCCCAGCATTTT,CASSLGGVNQPQHF
few,TRBV6-6,TRBD2,TRBJ2-1,TGTGCCAGCAGTTACTCGCCTAGCGGGGGATTCGATGAGCAGTTCTTC,CASSYSPSGGFDEQFF
NA,TRBV6-2/TRBV6-3,NA,TRBJ1-5,TGTGCCAGCAGTTATTCTGACAGCTACAATCAGCCCCAGCATTTT,CASSYSDSYNQPQHF
NA,TRBV7-9,NA,TRBJ1-2,TGTGCCAGCAGCTTAGAACAGGGTATCCATGGCTACACCTTC,CASSLEQGIHGYTF
few,TRBV7-9,NA,TRBJ2-5,TGTGCCAGCAGCCTATCCGGGACACAGGTCGGGGAGACCCAGTACTTC,CASSLSGTQVGETQYF
NA,TRBV11-1,NA,TRBJ2-5,TGTGCCAGCAGCCCTAGGGGGGGAGAGACCCAGTACTTC,CASSPRGGETQYF
NA,TRBV6-5,NA,TRBJ1-1,TGTGCCAGCACCCCCCCGGGGGAGATCACTGAAGCTTTCTTT,CASTPPGEITEAFF
NA,TRBV24-1,NA,TRBJ1-1,TGTGCCACCGCGGACAACAGGGCCACTGAAGCTTTCTTT,CATADNRATEAFF
NA,TRBV11-2,NA,TRBJ2-5,TGTGCCAGCAGCTTGTCCAGGGCTAAGAGAACCCAGTACTTC,CASSLSRAKRTQYF
NA,TRBV2,NA,TRBJ2-7,TGTGCCAGCAGTGATGGCAGATACCCTTACGAGCAGTACTTC,CASSDGRYPYEQYF
NA,TRBV30,NA,TRBJ1-6,TGTGCCTGGACCCTGTTTTCCCGTGATAATTCACCCCTCCACTTT,CAWTLFSRDNSPLHF
NA,TRBV7-8,NA,TRBJ1-1,TGTGCCAGCAGCTTAGTGTCGGGAGCCAACACTGAAGCTTTCTTT,CASSLVSGANTEAFF
NA,TRBV5-4,TRBD1,TRBJ1-2,TGTGCCAGCAGCCCTATCGAGGACAGGAGGACTAACTATGGCTACACCTTC,CASSPIEDRRTNYGYTF
NA,TRBV6-5,NA,TRBJ1-4,TGTGCCAGCAGTTACGGAGAGACTGGGAAACTGTTTTTT,CASSYGETGKLFF
NA,TRBV7-8,TRBD1,TRBJ1-5,TGTGCCAGCAGCTCGCTGGACAGGGGCCCGAATCAGCCCCAGCATTTT,CASSSLDRGPNQPQHF
NA,TRBV9,NA,TRBJ1-2,TGTGCCAGCAGCGTAGACGGCTATGGCTACACCTTC,CASSVDGYGYTF
NA,TRBV19,TRBD1,TRBJ1-4,TGTGCCAGTAGTCTGCGCCCAGGGGGCCAGCGGAAAGAAAAACTGTTTTTT,CASSLRPGGQRKEKLFF
NA,TRBV19,NA,TRBJ1-1,TGTGCCAGTAGACCGGACAGTGGAGTGAACACTGAAGCTTTCTTT,CASRPDSGVNTEAFF
NA,TRBV10-3,TRBD1,TRBJ2-7,TGTGCCATCAAGGGACAGCCTGCTTCCTACGAGCAGTACTTC,CAIKGQPASYEQYF
NA,TRBV7-2,NA,TRBJ1-6,TGTGCCAGCAGCTTTCGGGGGGCAGGTTCACCCCTCCACTTT,CASSFRGAGSPLHF
NA,TRBV7-2,NA,TRBJ1-2,TGTGCCAGCAGCTTATCGGGGCAGGGGAACTATGGCTACACCTTC,CASSLSGQGNYGYTF
once,TRBV30,NA,TRBJ1-2,TGTGCCTGGAGGGAAGACAGACTCTATGGCTACACCTTC,CAWREDRLYGYTF
NA,TRBV6-6,TRBD2,TRBJ2-5,TGTGCCAGCAGTCGCGCCCCCGGGGCGGGGGAGCGGGAGACCCAGTACTTC,CASSRAPGAGERETQYF
NA,TRBV7-3,TRBD1,TRBJ2-2,TGTGCCAGCAGCCCCCGCCAGGGGGCTAGCACCGGGGAGCTGTTTTTT,CASSPRQGASTGELFF
NA,TRBV19,TRBD1,TRBJ1-2,TGTGCCAGTAGTTCATCGACAGGGGGCAACTATGGCTACACCTTC,CASSSSTGGNYGYTF
once,TRBV5-4,NA,TRBJ2-1,TGTGCCAGCAGTCCAGGGGATGAGCAGTTCTTC,CASSPGDEQFF
NA,TRBV19,NA,TRBJ2-7,TGTGCCAGTAGTATGGACAGATACTACGAGCAGTACTTC,CASSMDRYYEQYF
few,TRBV4-1,NA,TRBJ1-5,TGCGCCAGCAGCCAAGTAATAGGAGGGATTCAGCCCCAGCATTTT,CASSQVIGGIQPQHF
NA,TRBV6-1,TRBD1,TRBJ1-4,TGTGCCAGCAGTGAAGCTGACAGGGGAATAGAAAAACTGTTTTTT,CASSEADRGIEKLFF
NA,TRBV30,NA,TRBJ2-7,TGTGCCTGGAGTGACCAGGGTCTTGAGCAGTACTTC,CAWSDQGLEQYF
NA,TRBV1,NA,TRBJ1-1,TGCACCAGCAGCCAAGGGACAAGAAAGAACACTGAAGCTTTCTTT,CTSSQGTRKNTEAFF
NA,TRBV6-2/TRBV6-3,NA,TRBJ2-7,TGTGCCAGCAGTTATAGACAGCTCAGCGAGCAGTACTTC,CASSYRQLSEQYF
NA,TRBV6-5,NA,TRBJ2-3,TGTGCCAGCAGTTACTGGGGCCAGGCTGTGGATACGCAGTATTTT,CASSYWGQAVDTQYF
NA,TRBV7-2,TRBD1,TRBJ1-6,TGTGCCAGCAGCCCGCGGGACAGGGATAATTCACCCCTCCACTTT,CASSPRDRDNSPLHF
NA,TRBV7-3,TRBD1,TRBJ2-5,TGTGCCAGCAGCCCAAGGACAGGGACCCAAGAGACCCAGTACTTC,CASSPRTGTQETQYF
NA,TRBV10-3,TRBD2,TRBJ2-5,TGTGCCATCAGGGGAGCGGGGCAAGAGACCCAGTACTTC,CAIRGAGQETQYF
NA,TRBV9,TRBD1,TRBJ2-2,TGTGCCAGCAGCGTAGGAGGGGGCGCAGGATTGGCCGGGGAGCTGTTTTTT,CASSVGGGAGLAGELFF
few,TRBV2,NA,TRBJ2-7,TGTGCCAGCAGTGACACTGCCTCTACGAAGCAGTACTTC,CASSDTASTKQYF
NA,TRBV12-3/TRBV12-4,NA,TRBJ2-1,TGTGCCAGCGCGCCTAGTATCTACAATGAGCAGTTCTTC,CASAPSIYNEQFF
NA,TRBV3-1/TRBV3-2,NA,TRBJ1-4,TGTGCCAGCAGCTCACGGACAGAAAAACTGTTTTTT,CASSSRTEKLFF
NA,TRBV9,NA,TRBJ1-3,TGTGCCAGCAGCGTAGGAGCAGGGCAGGGAGGAAACACCATATATTTT,CASSVGAGQGGNTIYF